Sequencing of this T cell receptor (beta chain) was carried out in a study of blood T cell repertoires in COVID-19. This table comes from immunoSEQ multiplex PCR, and its TCRdb copy is limited to in-frame clones, with some not included. The sample lists some 170,000 clones, 70% to 90% occurring once. The length of the CDR3 is 16 residues. Germline loops: CDR1 SNHLY, CDR2 FYNNEI. Trimming took 5 bases from V and 2 from J; bases not matched to a gene: 7. The receptor comes from a man in his forties who had recovered from COVID-19. Material for sequencing was PBMCs or T cells enriched from blood (not recorded which). The chain links TRBV2 to TRBJ2-1, with TRBD2 identical over 9 bases. DNA for the CDR3: TGTGCCAGCAGTCTCACTCTAGCGGGGCCCTACAATGAGCAGTTCTTC. Protein: CASSLTLAGPYNEQFF.